This section outlines one T cell receptor (beta chain) sequence together with its context. Its antigen is currently unknown. These data come from a study of shared clonotypes between healthy human individuals. Overall study results and limits: With few donors, the genetic and exposure-history diversity represented was limited.

The junction had 4 bases not matched to a gene; V was cut back by 2 bases and J by 2 bases. The CDR3 has 14 residues. Germline V CDR1 and CDR2: SQVTM, ANQGSEA. This table comes from immunoSEQ multiplex PCR, and its TCRdb copy is limited to in-frame clones, with some not included. The data show around 700,000 clones, with 73% seen just once and around 1.8% held by the top ten. The sequence came from a woman in her 30s in good health. The sample was memory CD4+ T cells sorted from blood. This sample's subset: CD45RA-negative fraction. The gene calls are TRBV29-1 and TRBJ1-2; 8 bases align to TRBD1. The CDR3 loop reads CSVEQTGENYGYTF. The DNA of the CDR3 is TGCAGCGTTGAACAGACAGGGGAGAACTATGGCTACACCTTC.